This T cell receptor (beta chain) comes out of a study of CD8 T cells in Susac syndrome. With 6 bases removed from V and 0 bases from J, the gap between germline ends came to 26 bases. The CDR3 extends over 20 amino acids. Reverse transcription used roughly 0.5 to 1 ug RNA and random hexamers. TCR beta CDR3 was amplified by immunoSEQ covering 54 Vbeta and 13 Jbeta. TCRdb passed the immunoSEQ multiplex PCR reads through MiXCR, listing each CDR3 protein once. The sample shows 80,000 to 90,000 distinct CDR3 sequences, approximately 92% of them seen only once. This TCR was sampled from a human donor in good health. The chain employs TRBV12-3 or TRBV12-4 and TRBJ2-2, with D perhaps matching TRBD1 or TRBD2 (5 bases each). The sequencing input was CD8+ T cells from PBMCs. In DNA, the CDR3 is TGTGCCAGCAGCACCACCGCCTCCCGGGACGGGAATCCGAACACCGGGGAGCTGTTTTTT. It encodes CASSTTASRDGNPNTGELFF.